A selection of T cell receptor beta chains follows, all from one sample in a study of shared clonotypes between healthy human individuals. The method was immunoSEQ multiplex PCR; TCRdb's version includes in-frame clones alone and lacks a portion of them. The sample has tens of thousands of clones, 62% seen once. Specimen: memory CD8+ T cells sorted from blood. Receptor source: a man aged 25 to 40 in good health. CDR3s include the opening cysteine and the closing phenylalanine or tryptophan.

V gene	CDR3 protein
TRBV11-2	CASSLGAGGFAEAFF
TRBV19	CASSENMGQWETQYF
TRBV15	CATSLRRTGAHEQYF
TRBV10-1	CASSDHGPGANVLTF
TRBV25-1	CASSEYNSDDTQYF
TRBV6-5	CASSYSSGIGNEQFF
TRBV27	CASSFWAGATEAFF
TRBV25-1	CASSEYGRAQETQYF
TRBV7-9	CASSLSGHINTGELFF
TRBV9	CASSPGPGGLGTEAFF
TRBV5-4	CASSEWDSMNTEAFF
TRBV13	CASSLAGTGLPEAFF
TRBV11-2	CASSLGRTTEQYF
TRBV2	CASSVRLAGDEQFF
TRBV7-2	CASSLDARSIQYF
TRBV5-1	CASSLDSLNSNQPQHF
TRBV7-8	CASSFGRSPLYEQYF
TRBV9	CASSSSGGATDTQYF
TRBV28	CASTPSAGSYEQYF
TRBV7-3	CASRPWTLNTGELFF
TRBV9	CASSVGGTGNNEQFF
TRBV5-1	CASSLAPGAGYNEQFF
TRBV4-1	CASSQDLLDDEQFF
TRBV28	CASNRLRAGGDEQYF
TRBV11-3	CASSIPGSQETQYF
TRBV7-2	CASSFLGANTDTQYF
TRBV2	CASNGGRGTEAFF
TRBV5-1	CASRLGGGEQFF
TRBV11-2	CASSLVLEAYEQYF
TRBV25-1	CASSERAELNEKLFF
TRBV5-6	CASSLLVASGSTGELFF
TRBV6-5	CASSYRRTSAYNEQFF
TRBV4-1	CASSRTGNQPQHF
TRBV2	CASSETASKNTGELFF
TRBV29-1	CSVAGADTGELFF
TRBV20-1	CSASASYEQYF
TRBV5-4	CASSLGRGEQYF